The sequence of this T cell receptor (beta chain) was determined in a study of CD8+ T cells in alopecia areata. Study details: Treated patients took oral tofacitinib at 5 to 10 mg twice daily.

General study points: Whereas mice showed it more clearly, TCR sharing across patients was murkier, possibly because of HLA. The study also sequences resident alphabeta T cells of normal skin in scalp samples.

The sample holds one count of this clone. No antigen is known for it. Germline V lookup: CDR1 MNHEY, CDR2 SMNVEV (reference sequence). The CDR3 runs to 16 residues. V lost 0 bases to trimming and J lost 5 bases, with 14 bases between them. cDNA prepared by RNA extraction and subsequent reverse transcription served as the template for sequencing. The table came from immunoSEQ multiplex PCR; TCRdb's copy has only in-frame clones and leaves some out. The sample lists 150,000 to 180,000 clones; 45% to 60% were seen once. Sequencing was performed on CD8+ T cells sorted from blood, taken at week 0. The clonotype comes from a human donor with alopecia areata. V gene TRBV27 combines with J gene TRBJ2-1; D is perhaps TRBD2 (6 bases). CDR3 in amino acids: CASSLSPTGVDNEQFF. DNA of the CDR3: TGTGCCAGCAGTTTATCCCCTACGGGGGTCGACAATGAGCAGTTCTTC.